This T cell receptor beta chain is from a study of T cell responses to AZD1222 COVID-19 vaccine. The CDR3 has 15 amino acids. Germline CDR1 is SGHRS and CDR2 is YFSETQ. Losses at the gene ends were 4 bases for V and 5 bases for J; bases not matched to a gene: 6. The protocol was immunoSEQ multiplex PCR, while the TCRdb copy is restricted to in-frame clones and leaves out a portion. Here the sample spans over 120,000 clones, 70% to 90% being singletons. The sequence derives from an adult in good health. The source material was peripheral blood, sampled on day 0 of AZD1222 vaccination. This sequence joins TRBV5-1 and TRBJ1-2; TRBD1 matches 12 bases. CDR3 nucleotide sequence: TGCGCCAGCAGCACGGGACAGGGGGCGTGGTATGGCTACACCTTC. Amino acid sequence: CASSTGQGAWYGYTF.